A selection of T cell receptor beta chains follows, all from one sample in a study of cytomegalovirus exposure and HLA in healthy donors. Measured with immunoSEQ multiplex PCR; TCRdb has only the in-frame clones, and not every one. The table includes about 120,000 clones, 77% detected once. The sample was PBMCs. These receptors were collected from a man younger than 35 in good health and CMV-seropositive. Both conserved end residues are part of each CDR3. Each record gives: clone size, V gene, J gene, D gene, CDR3 DNA, CDR3 protein. A D gene is named only where the DNA matches it firmly. For some rows the clone size is stated as once, few or many, or as a class when expanded; others skip it.

-	TRBV30	TRBJ1-2	-	TGTGCCTGGAGTCCCTCGAGGAGGCCTAACTATGGCTACACCTTC	CAWSPSRRPNYGYTF
-	TRBV6-6	TRBJ1-1	-	TGTGCCACCAAACCTGGGCCGGCGAACACTGAAGCTTTCTTT	CATKPGPANTEAFF
-	TRBV30	TRBJ2-2	-	TGTGCCTGGACTCCTGCCGGGTTCCGGGAGCTGTTTTTT	CAWTPAGFRELFF
-	TRBV4-1	TRBJ1-4	-	TGCGCCAGCAGCCAAGCTTGGGGTCGGGGGGGCACTAATGAAAAACTGTTTTTT	CASSQAWGRGGTNEKLFF
-	TRBV11-2	TRBJ2-2	TRBD2	TGTGCCAGCAGCTTCGACAAGGGCGGAGGCGGGGGGAACACCGGGGAGCTGTTTTTT	CASSFDKGGGGGNTGELFF
-	TRBV14	TRBJ1-1	-	TGTGCCAGCAGCCCCCTGGTAGATCTTCGAACTGAAGCTTTCTTT	CASSPLVDLRTEAFF
-	TRBV5-1	TRBJ2-1	TRBD2	TGCGCCAGCAGCCTGCCATTAAGCGGGGGAAACAATGAGCAGTTCTTC	CASSLPLSGGNNEQFF
-	TRBV27	TRBJ1-6	-	TGTGCCAGCAGTCCCCCGAGCGTAAACGCGGATTCACCCCTCCACTTT	CASSPPSVNADSPLHF
few	TRBV5-6	TRBJ2-2	-	TGTGCCAGCAGCACCGGGGGGAACACCGGGGAGCTGTTTTTT	CASSTGGNTGELFF
-	TRBV18	TRBJ2-1	-	TGTGCCAGCTCACCCGCGGGCTACTTCGATGAGCAGTTCTTC	CASSPAGYFDEQFF
-	TRBV5-4	TRBJ2-1	TRBD2	TGTGCCAGCAGCTTAGTCCTAGCGGGAGGGCCTTGGAATGAGCAGTTCTTC	CASSLVLAGGPWNEQFF